These 9 T cell receptor beta chains were sequenced from one sample in a study of identical twins. Each CDR3 protein gets one entry after TCRdb re-called the 5' RACE reads with MiXCR. The sample contains fewer than 650,000 distinct CDR3 sequences, just over 7% of which appear only once. This sample also appeared in a second study, on yellow fever vaccine responses in identical twins.

Material for sequencing was PBMCs. The receptors derive from a woman between 18 and 30 years old in good health.

This clonotype was observed a few times. This rearrangement joins TRBV4-1 to TRBJ2-5; D perhaps matches TRBD2 (7 bases). This CDR3 comprises 17 residues. Looked up from germline, CDR1 is MGHRA and CDR2 is YSYEKL. V lost 1 base to trimming and J lost 3 bases, with 18 bases between them. The CDR3 DNA reads as TGCGCCAGCAGCCAAGGCGCGGGGGCTAGCAGCAAAGAGACCCAGTACTTC. It is translated as CASSQGAGASSKETQYF.

This clonotype was found a few times. The chain recombines TRBV9 with TRBJ2-1, with 8 nucleotides matching TRBD2. V trimming: 4 bases; J trimming: 0 bases; junction bases outside the gene matches: 9. The CDR3 totals 17 residues. Germline V gives CDR1 SGDLS, CDR2 YYNGEE. The CDR3 DNA reads as TGTGCCAGCAGCCGGAAACGAAGCGGGAGCTCCTACAATGAGCAGTTCTTC. It specifies CASSRKRSGSSYNEQFF.

The chain employs TRBV27 and TRBJ2-3, with D maybe TRBD2 (6 bases). This CDR3 has 12 residues. V was trimmed by 11 bases and J by 4 bases, leaving 13 bases between them. CDR1 is MNHEY, CDR2 SMNVEV, per germline (reference sequence). This chain's CDR3 is CAAGAGSDTQYF. CDR3 nucleotide sequence: TGTGCCGCTGGCGCGGGATCAGATACGCAGTATTTT.

The V gene is TRBV12-3 or TRBV12-4, the J gene TRBJ2-3; 11 bases are a match to TRBD2. V dropped 1 base and J dropped 4; count of bases not matched to a gene: 10. The CDR3 has 18 amino acids. CDR3: CASSLGLAGGPSADTQYF. The CDR3 DNA follows: TGTGCCAGCAGTTTAGGGTTAGCGGGAGGGCCTTCTGCAGATACGCAGTATTTT.

In its sample, this clonotype was seen many times. The rearrangement uses TRBV20-1 and TRBJ1-4, with D possibly matching TRBD1 (5 bases). From germline, CDR1 is DFQATT and CDR2 SNEGSKA (reference sequence). The CDR3 is 13 amino acids. Trimming pared 4 bases from V and 0 bases from J, leaving 6 bases between. The CDR3 nucleotides read TGCAGTGCTACGACAGCAACTAATGAAAAACTGTTTTTT. Residues: CSATTATNEKLFF.

This clonotype was counted only a few times. The V and J genes are TRBV14 and TRBJ1-4, with 8 bases that match TRBD1. This CDR3 spans 17 amino acids. The V gene end was trimmed by 0 bases and the J gene end by 3 bases; junction bases not matched to a gene: 6. Germline V CDR1 and CDR2: SGHDN, FVKESK. For the CDR3, the DNA is TGTGCCAGCAGCCAAGAGCCCGACAGGGGTGCTAATGAAAAACTGTTTTTT. This encodes CASSQEPDRGANEKLFF.

The genes are TRBV10-3 and TRBJ2-7; D is possibly TRBD2 (6 bases). The V gene's germline CDR1 is ENHRY and CDR2 SYGVKD. Trimming cost V 4 bases and J 0 bases, with 7 bases left between them. There are 13 residues in the CDR3. This CDR3 reads CAISGTISYEQYF. The CDR3 DNA reads TGTGCCATCAGTGGGACTATCTCCTACGAGCAGTACTTC.

This clonotype was found many times. The chain links TRBV4-1 to TRBJ2-7; 9 nucleotides match TRBD1. Germline loops: CDR1 MGHRA, CDR2 YSYEKL. The CDR3 extends over 15 amino acids. J was trimmed by 4 bases and V by 1 base; bases with no gene match: 5. The chain's CDR3 is CASSQGGTGIYEQYF. As DNA, the CDR3 is TGCGCCAGCAGCCAAGGAGGGACAGGGATATACGAGCAGTACTTC.

This clonotype was recorded a few times. This sequence joins TRBV7-9 and TRBJ2-3; 10 bases align to TRBD1. The junction had 7 bases not matched to a gene; V was cut back by 5 bases and J by 5 bases. The CDR3 length is 15 residues. CDR1 and CDR2 from the germline V gene are SEHNR and FQNEAQ (reference sequence). CDR3 protein: CASSLGGQGIDTQYF. CDR3 DNA sequence: TGTGCCAGCAGCCTAGGGGGACAGGGGATAGATACGCAGTATTTT. The whole variable domain, remainder taken from reference TRBV7-9 and TRBJ2-3, is DTGVSQNPRHKITKRGQNVTFRCDPISEHNRLYWYRQTLGQGPEFLTYFQNEAQLEKSRLLSDRFSAERPKGSFSTLEIQRTEQGDSAMYLCASSLGGQGIDTQYFGPGTRLTVL.